This T cell receptor beta chain was documented in a study of CD8 T cells in ankylosing spondylitis. TCRdb analysed the 5' RACE reads with MiXCR anew, one entry per CDR3 protein. The sample lists about 200,000 distinct CDR3 sequences, 10% to 15% seen once, with 16% in the top ten. General study results and limits: Peripheral blood samples showed relatively rare disease-linked clones, and these clones were CD8+.

Worth noting for this clonotype: As yet, its antigen is unknown.

The CDR3 has 13 amino acids. Germline CDR1 SEHNR, CDR2 FQNEAQ (reference sequence). V was shortened by 5 bases and J by 2 bases, with 10 bases between the two germline ends. The chain couples TRBV7-9 to TRBJ2-7; D not certain. The specimen sequenced was blood, either unsorted or a sorted T cell fraction (not recorded which). The receptor was derived from a male donor with ankylosing spondylitis or in good health (not recorded which). In nucleotides, the CDR3 is TGTGCCAGCAGCCTCTCGGTGACCTACGAGCAGTACTTC. It encodes CASSLSVTYEQYF. Full variable domain (missing parts from reference TRBV7-9 and TRBJ2-7): DTGVSQNPRHKITKRGQNVTFRCDPISEHNRLYWYRQTLGQGPEFLTYFQNEAQLEKSRLLSDRFSAERPKGSFSTLEIQRTEQGDSAMYLCASSLSVTYEQYFGPGTRLTVT.